The present entry profiles one T cell receptor beta chain with its context. The target antigen is unknown. The data stem from a study of cytomegalovirus exposure and HLA in healthy donors. Study conclusions and caveats: Analysis was performed later, and it showed HLA-associated TCR beta chains to be more clonally expanded than equally common others. A later analysis found TCR association rates differed by HLA locus, highest for DRB1 and lowest for HLA-C. Among immune exposure information, only CMV serostatus was available.

V gave up 10 bases and J gave up 1 base, with 19 bases separating them. The CDR3 has 15 residues. Germline CDR1 MNHEY, CDR2 SMNVEV (reference sequence). Amplification used 60 Vbeta primers and 13 Jbeta primers. The data were produced by immunoSEQ multiplex PCR, yet TCRdb's version contains in-frame clones alone and is incomplete. The table has tens of thousands of clones, around nine tenths seen once; the top ten hold over 8.5%. This chain links TRBV27 with TRBJ2-5, with D tentatively TRBD2 (5 bases). Sequenced sample: PBMCs. The receptor was isolated from a man aged 30 to 39 in good health and CMV-seropositive. CDR3 sequence: CATLKLGGLQETQYF. The CDR3 nucleotides read TGTGCCACTCTGAAGCTGGGTGGACTCCAAGAGACCCAGTACTTC.